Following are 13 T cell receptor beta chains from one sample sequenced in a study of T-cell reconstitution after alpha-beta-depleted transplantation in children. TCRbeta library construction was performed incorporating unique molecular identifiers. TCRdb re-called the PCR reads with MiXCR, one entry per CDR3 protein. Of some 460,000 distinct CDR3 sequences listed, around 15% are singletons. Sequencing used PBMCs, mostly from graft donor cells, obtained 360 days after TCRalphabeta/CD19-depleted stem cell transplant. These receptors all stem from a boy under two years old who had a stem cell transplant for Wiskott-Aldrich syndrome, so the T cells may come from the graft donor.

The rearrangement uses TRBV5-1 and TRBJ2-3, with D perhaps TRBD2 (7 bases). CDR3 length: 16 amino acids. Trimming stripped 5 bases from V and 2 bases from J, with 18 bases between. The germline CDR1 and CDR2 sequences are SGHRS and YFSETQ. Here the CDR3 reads CASSGGLADYTDTQYF. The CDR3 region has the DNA TGCGCCAGCAGTGGGGGCCTAGCGGATTACACAGATACGCAGTATTTT.

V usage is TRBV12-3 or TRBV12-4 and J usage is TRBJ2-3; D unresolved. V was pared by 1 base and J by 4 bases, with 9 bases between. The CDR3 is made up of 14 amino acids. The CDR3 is CASSLDLGADTQYF. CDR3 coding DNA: TGTGCCAGCAGTTTAGACCTAGGAGCAGATACGCAGTATTTT.

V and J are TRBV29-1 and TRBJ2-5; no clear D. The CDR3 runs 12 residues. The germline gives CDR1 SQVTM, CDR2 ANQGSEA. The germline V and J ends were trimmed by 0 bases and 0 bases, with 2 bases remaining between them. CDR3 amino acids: CSVEENQETQYF. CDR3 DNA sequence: TGCAGCGTTGAAGAAAACCAAGAGACCCAGTACTTC.

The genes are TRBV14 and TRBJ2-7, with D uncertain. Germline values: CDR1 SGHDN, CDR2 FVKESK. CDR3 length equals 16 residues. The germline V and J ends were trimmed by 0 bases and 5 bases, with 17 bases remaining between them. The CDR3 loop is CASSQDITGSKNEQYF. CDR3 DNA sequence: TGTGCCAGCAGCCAAGATATAACCGGGTCCAAAAACGAGCAGTACTTC.

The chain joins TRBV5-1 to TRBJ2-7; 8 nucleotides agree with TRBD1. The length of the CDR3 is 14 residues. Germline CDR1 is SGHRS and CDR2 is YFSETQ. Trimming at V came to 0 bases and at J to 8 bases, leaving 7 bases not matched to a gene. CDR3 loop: CASSLGQGAPKQYF. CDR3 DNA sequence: TGCGCCAGCAGCTTGGGCCAGGGGGCCCCTAAGCAGTACTTC.

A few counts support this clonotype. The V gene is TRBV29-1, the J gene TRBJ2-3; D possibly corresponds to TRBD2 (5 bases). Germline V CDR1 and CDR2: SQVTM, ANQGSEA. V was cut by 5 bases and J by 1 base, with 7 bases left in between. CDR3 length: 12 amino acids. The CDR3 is CSVTGGTDTQYF. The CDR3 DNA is TGCAGCGTTACCGGGGGCACAGATACGCAGTATTTT.

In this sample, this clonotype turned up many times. CDR3 coding DNA: TGTGCCAGCAGTTTGGCTGGGCTCACAGATACGCAGTATTTT. This translates into CASSLAGLTDTQYF. V gene TRBV12-3 or TRBV12-4 combines with J gene TRBJ2-3; D ambiguous. CDR3 size: 14 residues. Between the trimmed V and J ends, which lost 3 bases and 2 bases, there was a span of 9 bases.

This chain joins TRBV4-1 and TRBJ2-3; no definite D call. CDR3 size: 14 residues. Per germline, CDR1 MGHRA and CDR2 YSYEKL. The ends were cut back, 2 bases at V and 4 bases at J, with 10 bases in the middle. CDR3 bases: TGCGCCAGCAGCCAATCTTATCGCGCAGATACGCAGTATTTT. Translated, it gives CASSQSYRADTQYF.

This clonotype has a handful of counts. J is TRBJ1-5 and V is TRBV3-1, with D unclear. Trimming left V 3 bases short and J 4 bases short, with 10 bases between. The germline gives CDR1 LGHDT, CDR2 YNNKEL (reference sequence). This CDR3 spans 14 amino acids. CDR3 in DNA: TGTGCCAGCAGCCAGGGTTTCGGGAATCAGCCCCAGCATTTT. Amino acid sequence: CASSQGFGNQPQHF.

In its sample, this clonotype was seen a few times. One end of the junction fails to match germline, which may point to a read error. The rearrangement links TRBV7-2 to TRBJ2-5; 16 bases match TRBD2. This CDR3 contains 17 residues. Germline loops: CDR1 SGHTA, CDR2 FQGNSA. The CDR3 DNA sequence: TGTGCCAGCACCTTAGGGACTAGCGGGAGGGCCCGAGAGACCCAGTACTTC. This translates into CASTLGTSGRARETQYF.

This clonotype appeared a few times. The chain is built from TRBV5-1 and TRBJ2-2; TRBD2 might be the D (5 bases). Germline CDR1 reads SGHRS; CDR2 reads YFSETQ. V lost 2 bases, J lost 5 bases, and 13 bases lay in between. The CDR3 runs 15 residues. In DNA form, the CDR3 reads TGCGCCAGCAGCTTCTTCCTTTCGGGGACCGGGGAGCTGTTTTTT. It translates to CASSFFLSGTGELFF.

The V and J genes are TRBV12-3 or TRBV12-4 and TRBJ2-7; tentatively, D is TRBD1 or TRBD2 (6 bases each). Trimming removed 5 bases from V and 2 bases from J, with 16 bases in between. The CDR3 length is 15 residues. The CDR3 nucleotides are TGTGCCAGCAGTCCAGCCAAGGGGGGACCCTACGAGCAGTACTTC. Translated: CASSPAKGGPYEQYF.

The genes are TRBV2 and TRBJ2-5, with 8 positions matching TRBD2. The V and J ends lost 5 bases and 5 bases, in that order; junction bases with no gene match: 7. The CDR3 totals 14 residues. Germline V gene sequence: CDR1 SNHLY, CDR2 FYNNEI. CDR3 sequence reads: CASSPYREGETQYF. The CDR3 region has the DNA TGTGCCAGCAGTCCTTACCGGGAGGGGGAGACCCAGTACTTC.